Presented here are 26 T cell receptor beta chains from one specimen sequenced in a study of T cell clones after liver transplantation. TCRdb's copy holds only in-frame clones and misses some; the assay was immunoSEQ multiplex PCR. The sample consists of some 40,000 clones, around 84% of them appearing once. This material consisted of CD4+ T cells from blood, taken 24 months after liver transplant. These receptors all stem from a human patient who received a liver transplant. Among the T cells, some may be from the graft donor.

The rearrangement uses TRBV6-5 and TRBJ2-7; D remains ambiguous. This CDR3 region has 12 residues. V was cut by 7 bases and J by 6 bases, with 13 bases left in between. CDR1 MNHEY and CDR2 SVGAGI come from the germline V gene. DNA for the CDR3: TGTGCCAGCACCCCAGGCGTTGGCGAGCAGTACTTC. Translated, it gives CASTPGVGEQYF.

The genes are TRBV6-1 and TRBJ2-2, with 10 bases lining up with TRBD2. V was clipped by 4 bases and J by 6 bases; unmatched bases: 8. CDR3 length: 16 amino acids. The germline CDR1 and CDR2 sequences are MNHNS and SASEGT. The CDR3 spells CASSALAGVKSGELFF. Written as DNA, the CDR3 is TGTGCCAGCAGTGCCCTAGCGGGAGTGAAGTCCGGGGAGCTGTTTTTT.

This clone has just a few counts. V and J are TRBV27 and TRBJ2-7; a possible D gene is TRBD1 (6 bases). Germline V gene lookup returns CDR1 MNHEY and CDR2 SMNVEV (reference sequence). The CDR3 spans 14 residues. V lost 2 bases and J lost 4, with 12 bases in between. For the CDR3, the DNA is TGTGCCAGCAGTTTAGCCAGGGGAAGGTACGAGCAGTACTTC. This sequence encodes CASSLARGRYEQYF.

CDR3 in DNA: TGTGCCAGCTCACTGAGGGGGGCTGAAACTGAAGCTTTCTTT. Encoded protein: CASSLRGAETEAFF. The J gene is TRBJ1-1, the V gene TRBV18, with D perhaps TRBD1 (6 bases). V dropped 4 bases and J dropped 5 bases, with 14 bases sitting between them. This CDR3 has 14 amino acids. Germline V gives CDR1 KGHSH, CDR2 LQKENI.

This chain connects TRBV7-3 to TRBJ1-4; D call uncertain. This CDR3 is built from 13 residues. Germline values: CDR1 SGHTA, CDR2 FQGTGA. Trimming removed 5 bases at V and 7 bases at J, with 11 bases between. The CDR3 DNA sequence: TGTGCCAGCAGCGGCGGGGTGCGTGAAAAACTGTTTTTT. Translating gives CASSGGVREKLFF.

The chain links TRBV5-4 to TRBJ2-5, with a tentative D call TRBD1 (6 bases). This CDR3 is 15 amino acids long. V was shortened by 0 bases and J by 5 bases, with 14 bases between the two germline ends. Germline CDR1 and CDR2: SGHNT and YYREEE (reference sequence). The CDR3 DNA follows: TGTGCCAGCAGCTTGGAATTAGGAACAGGGGAGACCCAGTACTTC. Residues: CASSLELGTGETQYF.

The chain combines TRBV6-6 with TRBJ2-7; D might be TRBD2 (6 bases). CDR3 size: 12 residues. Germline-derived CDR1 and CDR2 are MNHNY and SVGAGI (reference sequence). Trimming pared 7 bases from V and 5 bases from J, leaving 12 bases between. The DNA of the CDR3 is TGTGCCAGCAAAAGGGCGGGGAACGAGCAGTACTTC. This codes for CASKRAGNEQYF.

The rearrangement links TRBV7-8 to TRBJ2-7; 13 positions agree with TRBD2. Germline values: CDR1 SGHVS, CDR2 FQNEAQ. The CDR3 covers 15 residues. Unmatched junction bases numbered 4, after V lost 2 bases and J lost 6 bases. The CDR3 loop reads CASSLWGLAGSEQYF. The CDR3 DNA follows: TGTGCCAGCAGCTTATGGGGACTAGCGGGGTCCGAGCAGTACTTC.

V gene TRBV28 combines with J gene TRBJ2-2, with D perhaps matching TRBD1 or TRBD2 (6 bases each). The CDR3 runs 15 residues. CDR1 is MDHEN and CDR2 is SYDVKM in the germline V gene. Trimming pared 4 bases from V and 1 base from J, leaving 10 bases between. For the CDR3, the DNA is TGTGCCAGCAGTTCCGGGGGACAGAACACCGGGGAGCTGTTTTTT. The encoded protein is CASSSGGQNTGELFF.

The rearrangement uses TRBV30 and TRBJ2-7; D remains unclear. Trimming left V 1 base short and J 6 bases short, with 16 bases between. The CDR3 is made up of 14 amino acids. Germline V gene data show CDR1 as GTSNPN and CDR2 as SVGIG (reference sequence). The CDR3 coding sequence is TGTGCCTGGAGTGATTTGAGGCGAATGGGCGAGCAGTACTTC. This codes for CAWSDLRRMGEQYF.

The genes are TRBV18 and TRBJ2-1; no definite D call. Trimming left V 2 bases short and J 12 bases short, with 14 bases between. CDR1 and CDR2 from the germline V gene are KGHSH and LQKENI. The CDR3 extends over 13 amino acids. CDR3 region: CASSPRVFLAQFF. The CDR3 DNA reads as TGTGCCAGCTCACCAAGGGTCTTTTTGGCGCAGTTCTTC.

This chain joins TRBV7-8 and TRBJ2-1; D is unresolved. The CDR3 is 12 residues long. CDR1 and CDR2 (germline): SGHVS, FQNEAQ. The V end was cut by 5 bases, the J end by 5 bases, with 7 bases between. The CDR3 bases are TGTGCCAGCAGCCTTTTCAACAATGAGCAGTTCTTC. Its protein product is CASSLFNNEQFF.

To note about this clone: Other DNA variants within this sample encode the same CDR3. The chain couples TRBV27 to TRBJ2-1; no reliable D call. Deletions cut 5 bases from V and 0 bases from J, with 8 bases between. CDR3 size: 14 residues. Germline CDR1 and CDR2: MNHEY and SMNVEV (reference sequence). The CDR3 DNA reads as TGTGCCAGCAGTGGTTCAGGCTCCTACAATGAGCAGTTCTTC. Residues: CASSGSGSYNEQFF.

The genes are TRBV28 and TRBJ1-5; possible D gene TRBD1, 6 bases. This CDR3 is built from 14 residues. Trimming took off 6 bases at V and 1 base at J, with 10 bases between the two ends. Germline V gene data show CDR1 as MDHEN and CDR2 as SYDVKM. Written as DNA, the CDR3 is TGTGCCAGCAGAACAGGGTTAAGCAATCAGCCCCAGCATTTT. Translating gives CASRTGLSNQPQHF.

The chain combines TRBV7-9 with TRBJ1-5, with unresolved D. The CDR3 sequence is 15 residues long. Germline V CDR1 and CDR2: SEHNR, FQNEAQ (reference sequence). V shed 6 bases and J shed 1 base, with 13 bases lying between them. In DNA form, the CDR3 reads TGTGCCAGCAGTTTTTCCAGTAGGAGCAATCAGCCCCAGCATTTT. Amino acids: CASSFSSRSNQPQHF.

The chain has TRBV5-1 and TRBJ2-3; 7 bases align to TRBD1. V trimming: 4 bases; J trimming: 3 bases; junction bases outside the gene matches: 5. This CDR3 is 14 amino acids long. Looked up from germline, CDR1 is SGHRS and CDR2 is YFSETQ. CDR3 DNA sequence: TGCGCCAGCAGCCTAGGGACAGAAACAGATACGCAGTATTTT. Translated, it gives CASSLGTETDTQYF. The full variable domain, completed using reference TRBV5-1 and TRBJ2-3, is KAGVTQTPRYLIKTRGQQVTLSCSPISGHRSVSWYQQTPGQGLQFLFEYFSETQRNKGNFPGRFSGRQFSNSRSEMNVSTLELGDSALYLCASSLGTETDTQYFGPGTRLTVL.

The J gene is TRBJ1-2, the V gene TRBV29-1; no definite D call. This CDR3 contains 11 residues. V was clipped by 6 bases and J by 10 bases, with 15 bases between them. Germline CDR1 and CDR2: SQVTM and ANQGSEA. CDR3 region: CSVRDPLLYTF. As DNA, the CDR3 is TGCAGCGTCCGGGATCCTCTTCTCTACACCTTC.

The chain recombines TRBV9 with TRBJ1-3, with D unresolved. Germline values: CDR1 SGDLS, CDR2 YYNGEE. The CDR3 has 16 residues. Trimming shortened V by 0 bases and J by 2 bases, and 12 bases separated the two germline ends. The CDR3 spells CASSVVPSGAGNTIYF. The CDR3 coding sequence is TGTGCCAGCAGCGTAGTACCCAGTGGCGCTGGAAACACCATATATTTT. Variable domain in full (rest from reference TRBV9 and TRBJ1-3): DSGVTQTPKHLITATGQRVTLRCSPRSGDLSVYWYQQSLDQGLQFLIQYYNGEERAKGNILERFSAQQFPDLHSELNLSSLELGDSALYFCASSVVPSGAGNTIYFGEGSWLTVV.

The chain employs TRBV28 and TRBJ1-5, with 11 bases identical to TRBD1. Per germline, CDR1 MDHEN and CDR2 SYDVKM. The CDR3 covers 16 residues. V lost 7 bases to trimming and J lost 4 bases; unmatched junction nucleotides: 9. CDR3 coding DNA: TGTGCCAGCACCCCTGGACAGGGGGCACGGAATCAGCCCCAGCATTTT. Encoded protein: CASTPGQGARNQPQHF. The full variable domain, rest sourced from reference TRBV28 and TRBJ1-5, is DVKVTQSSRYLVKRTGEKVFLECVQDMDHENMFWYRQDPGLGLRLIYFSYDVKMKEKGDIPEGYSVSREKKERFSLILESASTNQTSMYLCASTPGQGARNQPQHFGDGTRLSIL.

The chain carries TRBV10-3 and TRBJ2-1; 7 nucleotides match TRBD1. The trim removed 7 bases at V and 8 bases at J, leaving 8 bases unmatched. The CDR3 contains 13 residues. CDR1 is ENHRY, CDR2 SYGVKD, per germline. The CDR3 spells CAIKGALGDEQFF. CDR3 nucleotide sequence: TGTGCCATCAAGGGGGCCTTAGGGGATGAGCAGTTCTTC.

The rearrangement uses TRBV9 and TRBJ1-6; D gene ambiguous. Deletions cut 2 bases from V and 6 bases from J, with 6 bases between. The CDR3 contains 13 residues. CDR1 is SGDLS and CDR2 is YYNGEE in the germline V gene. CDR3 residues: CASSVMGNSPLHF. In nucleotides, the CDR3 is TGTGCCAGCAGCGTTATGGGTAATTCACCCCTCCACTTT.

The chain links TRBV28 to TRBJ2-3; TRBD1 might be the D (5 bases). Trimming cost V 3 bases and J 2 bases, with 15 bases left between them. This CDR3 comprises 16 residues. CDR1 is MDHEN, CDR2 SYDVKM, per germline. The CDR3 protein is CASSLKGQGYTDTQYF. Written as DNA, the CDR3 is TGTGCCAGCAGTTTGAAGGGGCAGGGATACACAGATACGCAGTATTTT.

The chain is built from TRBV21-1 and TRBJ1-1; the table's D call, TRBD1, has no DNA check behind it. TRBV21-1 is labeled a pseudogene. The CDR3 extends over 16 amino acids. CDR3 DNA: TGTGCCAGCAGCAAAGTGGCCTCACACCTGAACACTGAAGCTTTCTTT. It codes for CASSKVASHLNTEAFF.

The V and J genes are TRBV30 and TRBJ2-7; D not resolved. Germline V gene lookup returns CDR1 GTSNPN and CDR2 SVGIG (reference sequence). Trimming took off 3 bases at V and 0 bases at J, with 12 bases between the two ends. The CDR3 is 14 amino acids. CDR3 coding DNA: TGTGCCTGGAGGTCAGTGGGTCCCTCCTACGAGCAGTACTTC. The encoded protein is CAWRSVGPSYEQYF.

CDR3 bases: TGTGCCAGCAGCTTAGGGGGGTACAATGAGCAGTTCTTC. Residues: CASSLGGYNEQFF. V is TRBV5-4 and J is TRBJ2-1; D might be TRBD1 or TRBD2, each matching 6 bases. Germline lookup yields CDR1 SGHNT and CDR2 YYREEE (reference sequence). Deletions cut 2 bases from V and 4 bases from J, with 7 bases between. This CDR3 comprises 13 residues.

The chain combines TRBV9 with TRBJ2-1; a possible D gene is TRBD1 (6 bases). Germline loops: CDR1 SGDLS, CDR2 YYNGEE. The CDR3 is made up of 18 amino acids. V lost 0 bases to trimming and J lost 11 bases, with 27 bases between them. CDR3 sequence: CASSVVARALGDNDKQFF. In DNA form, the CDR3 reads TGTGCCAGCAGCGTAGTAGCTCGGGCCCTGGGGGACAATGATAAGCAGTTCTTC.